The 22 T cell receptor beta chains below all came from one sample that was sequenced in a study of blood T cells in healthy people across ages (dated by TCRdb to 2013 to 2016). Library preparation used 5' RACE. The sequencer was an Illumina HiSeq 2500. The second PCR ran for about 6 to 12 cycles and used a J-beta primer mix along with a sample-barcoded 5' primer. TCRdb trimmed public reads at Q25 via fastp, called clones via MiXCR and kept in-frame beta chains. Each entry merges the rows of one CDR3 protein and shows their most common DNA and genes. The sample yields about 2 million distinct CDR3 sequences; around 50% were counted once. Approximately 2% of the sample goes to the ten largest clones. Input material: blood. Receptors originate from a middle-aged woman in good health.

This clonotype was counted only a few times. The chain uses TRBV12-3 or TRBV12-4 and TRBJ2-4; the match to TRBD1 covers 8 bases. This CDR3 has 14 residues. Losses at the gene ends were 8 bases for V and 6 bases for J; bases not matched to a gene: 9. This chain's CDR3 is CASYKTGAGNIQYF. The CDR3 DNA reads as TGTGCCAGCTATAAGACAGGGGCTGGAAACATTCAGTACTTC.

The chain recombines TRBV6-1 with TRBJ2-5, with 8 bases fitting TRBD2. Germline V gene sequence: CDR1 MNHNS, CDR2 SASEGT. The CDR3 loop spans 18 amino acids. With V trimmed by 2 bases and J by 1 base, 12 bases remained unmatched. The DNA of the CDR3 is TGTGCCAGCAGTGAACGGTTTGGGAGTAGCGGGGCCCAAGAGACCCAGTACTTC. It encodes CASSERFGSSGAQETQYF.

This clonotype was observed a few times. The chain links TRBV29-1 to TRBJ2-5; 10 positions match TRBD2. Germline assignment: CDR1 SQVTM and CDR2 ANQGSEA. The CDR3 runs 16 residues. V shed 3 bases and J 2 bases; nucleotides not matched to a gene: 9. The CDR3 DNA reads as TGCAGCGTTGACCCAGTACTAGCGGGGACTCAAGAGACCCAGTACTTC. Protein product: CSVDPVLAGTQETQYF.

This chain links TRBV18 with TRBJ2-7; 7 positions match TRBD1. After removal of 2 bases from V and 4 bases from J, the junction contained 5 bases not matched to a gene. Germline CDR1 KGHSH, CDR2 LQKENI. This CDR3 contains 14 residues. The CDR3 nucleotides are TGTGCCAGCTCACCAGTGACAGGGACATACGAGCAGTACTTC. Translating it yields CASSPVTGTYEQYF.

This sequence joins TRBV27 and TRBJ2-7, with 7 bases fitting TRBD2. J gave up 2 bases and V 6 bases, and 16 bases lay outside the gene matches. CDR1 is MNHEY, CDR2 SMNVEV, per germline (reference sequence). This CDR3 is built from 17 residues. The CDR3: CASSRGVGGGLPYEQYF. CDR3 DNA sequence: TGTGCCAGCAGCCGGGGGGTGGGCGGGGGACTCCCCTACGAGCAGTACTTC.

The chain couples TRBV5-1 to TRBJ2-4; a weak D match, TRBD2 (6 bases). V was shortened by 2 bases and J by 3 bases, with 18 bases between the two germline ends. Germline loops: CDR1 SGHRS, CDR2 YFSETQ. The CDR3 length is 17 residues. The CDR3 DNA reads as TGCGCCAGCAGCTTTGGTCTGAAAGCGGGTTACAAAAACATTCAGTACTTC. Protein sequence: CASSFGLKAGYKNIQYF.

The rearrangement links TRBV6-2 or TRBV6-3 to TRBJ2-3, with D perhaps TRBD1 (6 bases). Trimming took 6 bases from V and 2 from J, leaving 15 bases between them. Germline lookup yields CDR1 MNHEY and CDR2 SVGEGT. This CDR3 is 15 amino acids long. The CDR3 reads CASRRVGQSTDTQYF. In nucleotides, the CDR3 is TGTGCCAGCAGGCGAGTCGGACAGTCCACAGATACGCAGTATTTT.

In its sample, this clonotype was seen once. V usage is TRBV4-2 and J usage is TRBJ2-7; maybe TRBD1 (6 bases). The CDR3 totals 15 residues. Germline V lookup: CDR1 LGHNA, CDR2 YNFKEQ. Trimming removed 4 bases from V and 3 bases from J, with 16 bases in between. CDR3 DNA sequence: TGTGCCAGCAGCCCTACACAGGGTCCCCTCTACGAGCAGTACTTC. This translates into CASSPTQGPLYEQYF.

This chain uses TRBV29-1 with TRBJ1-1, with a tentative D call TRBD1 (5 bases). The germline V gene has CDR1 SQVTM and CDR2 ANQGSEA. The CDR3 covers 10 residues. Trimming left V 7 bases short and J 4 bases short, with 7 bases between. CDR3 amino acids: CSGGGTEAFF. CDR3 DNA sequence: TGCAGCGGTGGGGGCACTGAAGCTTTCTTT.

The J gene is TRBJ2-3, the V gene TRBV20-1; TRBD2 matches at 13 bases. J was trimmed by 0 bases and V by 2 bases; bases with no gene match: 20. This CDR3 has 22 residues. Per germline, CDR1 DFQATT and CDR2 SNEGSKA (reference sequence). The CDR3 DNA reads TGCAGTGCTAGAACCTTAAATGACCGACTAGCGGGGGGACCTATAAGCACAGATACGCAGTATTTT. This encodes CSARTLNDRLAGGPISTDTQYF.

The chain couples TRBV18 to TRBJ1-2, with TRBD1 identical over 7 bases. The V gene's germline CDR1 is KGHSH and CDR2 LQKENI. CDR3 length equals 15 residues. The junction had 12 bases not matched to a gene; V was cut back by 4 bases and J by 7 bases. CDR3 nucleotides: TGTGCCAGCTCACTACCGGGACAGAGGATAGCTGGCTACACCTTC. Translation gives CASSLPGQRIAGYTF. Full variable domain (outside the CDR3, taken from reference TRBV18 and TRBJ1-2): NAGVMQNPRHLVRRRGQEARLRCSPMKGHSHVYWYRQLPEEGLKFMVYLQKENIIDESGMPKERFSAEFPKEGPSILRIQQVVRGDSAAYFCASSLPGQRIAGYTFGSGTRLTVV.

This clonotype has just a few counts. The rearrangement joins TRBV6-5 to TRBJ2-5; 8 nucleotides match TRBD1. CDR1 is MNHEY and CDR2 is SVGAGI in the germline V gene. CDR3 length: 15 residues. Germline trimming cut 3 bases from V and 4 bases from J; bases unmatched to any gene: 7. In DNA form, the CDR3 reads TGTGCCAGCAGTTATTTAGCAGGGGGCAGAGAGACCCAGTACTTC. Translation: CASSYLAGGRETQYF.

This rearrangement joins TRBV5-1 to TRBJ2-1; D might be TRBD1 (6 bases). This CDR3 contains 14 residues. V lost 3 bases and J lost 7, with 14 bases in between. CDR1 and CDR2 from the germline V gene are SGHRS and YFSETQ. In DNA form, the CDR3 reads TGCGCCAGCAGCTCCCGAGGGGGTACGAATGAGCAGTTCTTC. It yields the protein CASSSRGGTNEQFF.

This clonotype was detected only a few times. This chain connects TRBV11-1 to TRBJ2-1, with D maybe TRBD2 (5 bases). CDR1 and CDR2 (germline): SGHAT, FQDESV (reference sequence). V lost 5 bases, J lost 10 bases, and 24 bases lay in between. This CDR3 has 16 residues. The CDR3 protein is CASSRGATSSSGEQFF. The CDR3 DNA sequence: TGTGCCAGCAGCCGGGGTGCTACCTCTAGCTCGGGGGAGCAGTTCTTC.

V is TRBV11-2 and J is TRBJ2-1; D is perhaps TRBD2 (5 bases). The CDR3 contains 12 residues. V lost 5 bases, J lost 13 bases, and 15 bases lay in between. Germline loops: CDR1 SGHAT, CDR2 FQNNGV. The CDR3 DNA sequence: TGTGCCAGCAGCCTAATCTGGGAGACCCAGTTCTTC. Translation: CASSLIWETQFF. The whole variable domain, remainder taken from reference TRBV11-2 and TRBJ2-1, is EAGVAQSPRYKIIEKRQSVAFWCNPISGHATLYWYQQILGQGPKLLIQFQNNGVVDDSQLPKDRFSAERLKGVDSTLKIQPAKLEDSAVYLCASSLIWETQFFGPGTRLTVL.

The chain recombines TRBV9 with TRBJ2-1; 13 nucleotides agree with TRBD2. Germline CDR1 SGDLS, CDR2 YYNGEE. CDR3 length: 16 amino acids. The ends lost 4 bases at V and 7 bases at J; junction bases unmatched: 8. CDR3 sequence: CASSTPLAGGPNEQFF. DNA of the CDR3: TGTGCCAGCAGCACCCCACTAGCGGGGGGGCCGAATGAGCAGTTCTTC.

The chain is built from TRBV12-3 or TRBV12-4 and TRBJ1-2; 7 bases are shared with TRBD1. Germline trimming cut 7 bases from V and 8 bases from J; bases unmatched to any gene: 7. The CDR3 runs to 12 residues. CDR3 sequence reads: CASTLTGRGYTF. CDR3 sequence (DNA): TGTGCCAGCACCCTGACAGGGCGAGGCTACACCTTC.

This clonotype was seen only a few times. The chain joins TRBV5-1 to TRBJ1-2; D not resolved. From germline, CDR1 is SGHRS and CDR2 YFSETQ. Trimming left V 4 bases short and J 4 bases short, with 11 bases between. This CDR3 is 13 amino acids long. CDR3 protein: CASSLDIRYGYTF. CDR3 sequence (DNA): TGCGCCAGCAGCCTCGACATCCGCTATGGCTACACCTTC.

The V and J genes are TRBV28 and TRBJ2-1; D may be TRBD1 (6 bases). The germline V gene encodes CDR1 MDHEN and CDR2 SYDVKM. Trimming left V 1 base short and J 5 bases short, with 12 bases between. This CDR3 spans 15 amino acids. As DNA, the CDR3 is TGTGCCAGCAGTTTATCCTTCACAGGGAACAATGAGCAGTTCTTC. It encodes CASSLSFTGNNEQFF.

V is TRBV6-5 and J is TRBJ1-2; possible D gene TRBD1, 5 bases. Deletions cut 0 bases from V and 7 bases from J, with 12 bases between. The CDR3 has 14 amino acids. Looked up from germline, CDR1 is MNHEY and CDR2 is SVGAGI. The CDR3 nucleotides read TGTGCCAGCAGTTACTCAAAGGGGAAGGGTGGCTACACCTTC. Residues: CASSYSKGKGGYTF.

The J gene is TRBJ1-4, the V gene TRBV5-1; D is uncertain. Trimming left V 1 base short and J 5 bases short, with 12 bases between. The CDR3 is 15 amino acids. Per germline, CDR1 SGHRS and CDR2 YFSETQ. CDR3 coding DNA: TGCGCCAGCAGCTTGTCAGGAGCACTAAATGAAAAACTGTTTTTT. This translates into CASSLSGALNEKLFF.

V gene TRBV20-1 combines with J gene TRBJ2-5, with TRBD2 matching 11 bases. The V gene end was trimmed by 5 bases and the J gene end by 0 bases; junction bases not matched to a gene: 8. Germline values: CDR1 DFQATT, CDR2 SNEGSKA (reference sequence). The CDR3 sequence is 16 residues long. The CDR3, as DNA: TGCAGTGCTGCCCGGGGACTAGCGGCGTACCAAGAGACCCAGTACTTC. Its translation: CSAARGLAAYQETQYF.